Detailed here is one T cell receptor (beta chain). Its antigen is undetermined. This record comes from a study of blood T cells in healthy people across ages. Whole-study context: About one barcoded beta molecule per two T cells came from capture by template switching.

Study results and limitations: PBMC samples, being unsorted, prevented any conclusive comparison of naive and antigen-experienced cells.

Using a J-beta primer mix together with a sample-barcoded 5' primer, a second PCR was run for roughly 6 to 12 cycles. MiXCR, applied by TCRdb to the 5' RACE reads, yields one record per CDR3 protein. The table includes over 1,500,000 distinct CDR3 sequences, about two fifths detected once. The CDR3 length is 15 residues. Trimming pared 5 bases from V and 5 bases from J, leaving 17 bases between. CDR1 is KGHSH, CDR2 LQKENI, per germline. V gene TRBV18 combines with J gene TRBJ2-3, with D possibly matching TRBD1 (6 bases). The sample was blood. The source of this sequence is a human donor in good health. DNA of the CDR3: TGTGCCAGCTCATCAACGACAGGTTCGGGAGATACGCAGTATTTT. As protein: CASSSTTGSGDTQYF. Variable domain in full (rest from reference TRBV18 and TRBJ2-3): NAGVMQNPRHLVRRRGQEARLRCSPMKGHSHVYWYRQLPEEGLKFMVYLQKENIIDESGMPKERFSAEFPKEGPSILRIQQVVRGDSAAYFCASSSTTGSGDTQYFGPGTRLTVL.